The clone carrying this T cell receptor (beta chain) was seen only a few times. What it binds is not known. Attachment of unique molecular identifiers was made to individual cDNA molecules. A single record per CDR3 protein comes from TCRdb applying MiXCR to the 5' RACE reads. This repertoire shows 55,000 to 80,000 distinct CDR3 sequences, over 10% found once; its top ten account for 5% to 7%. These data come from a study of early T cells in non-severe SARS-CoV-2 infection. Looking at the study overall: The authors sequenced bulk RNA from unsorted whole blood, leaving chains unpaired.

Study-wide points: Matching results from VDJdb favored anti-spike CD8 responses, leaving private and CD4 specificities undetected.

This clonotype was sampled from an adult who was a healthcare worker with PCR-confirmed SARS-CoV-2 infection or an uninfected control (not recorded which). The source was whole blood, collected at baseline.

CDR3 coding DNA: TGCAGTGCTAGAGGGTTTGGGGGGTTCTCCTACGAGCAGTACTTC. Its translation: CSARGFGGFSYEQYF. V gene TRBV20-1 combines with J gene TRBJ2-7, with TRBD2 as a possible D gene (6 bases). The CDR3 spans 15 residues. Trimming stripped 1 base from V and 0 bases from J, with 13 bases between. Germline V gene lookup returns CDR1 DFQATT and CDR2 SNEGSKA (reference sequence).